The following is a T cell receptor (beta chain) sequence with its context. Assay: immunoSEQ multiplex PCR; the TCRdb copy retains only in-frame clones and omits some. The data hold a few hundred thousand clones, with about 84% observed a single time. This sample is drawn from a study of blood T cell repertoires in COVID-19. Study background: Some COVID-19 samples were acute and others convalescent; all came from the United States, Italy and Spain. Sample material is recorded as cDNA or gDNA derived from T cells, B-cell-depleted T cells, or PBMCs.

Germline V lookup: CDR1 SGHDT, CDR2 YYEEEE. This CDR3 region has 13 residues. Between the trimmed V and J ends, which lost 3 bases and 4 bases, there was a span of 9 bases. The V gene is TRBV5-6, the J gene TRBJ2-3; no clear D gene. The clonotype originates from a man aged 80 or over with acute or convalescent COVID-19. Sequenced sample: peripheral blood. CDR3 nucleotide sequence: TGTGCCAGCAGCTGGCAGGTCCCAGATACGCAGTATTTT. Its translation: CASSWQVPDTQYF.